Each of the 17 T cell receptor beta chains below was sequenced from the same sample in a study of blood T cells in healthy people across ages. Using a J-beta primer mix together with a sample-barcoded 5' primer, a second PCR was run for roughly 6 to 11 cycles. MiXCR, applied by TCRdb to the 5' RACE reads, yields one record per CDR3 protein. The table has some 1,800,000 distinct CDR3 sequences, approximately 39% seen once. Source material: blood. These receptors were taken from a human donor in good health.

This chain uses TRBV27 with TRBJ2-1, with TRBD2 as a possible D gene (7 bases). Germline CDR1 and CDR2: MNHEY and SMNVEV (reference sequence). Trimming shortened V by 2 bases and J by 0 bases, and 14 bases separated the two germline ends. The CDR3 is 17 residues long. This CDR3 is CASSLTPGGHSYNEQFF. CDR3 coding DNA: TGTGCCAGCAGTTTAACCCCGGGGGGCCACTCCTACAATGAGCAGTTCTTC.

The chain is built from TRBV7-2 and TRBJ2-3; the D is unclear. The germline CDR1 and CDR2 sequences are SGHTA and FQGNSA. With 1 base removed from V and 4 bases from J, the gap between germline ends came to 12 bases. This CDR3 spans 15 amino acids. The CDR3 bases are TGTGCCAGCAGCTTAGAGATGGGATGGGCAGATACGCAGTATTTT. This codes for CASSLEMGWADTQYF.

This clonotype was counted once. CDR3 sequence: CASSPRGIVDEQFF. The CDR3, as DNA: TGTGCCAGCAGTCCCAGGGGTATCGTCGATGAGCAGTTCTTC. The rearrangement joins TRBV27 to TRBJ2-1, with D possibly matching TRBD1 (6 bases). This CDR3 region has 14 residues. V was trimmed by 5 bases and J by 8 bases, leaving 16 bases between them. Germline CDR1 MNHEY, CDR2 SMNVEV (reference sequence).

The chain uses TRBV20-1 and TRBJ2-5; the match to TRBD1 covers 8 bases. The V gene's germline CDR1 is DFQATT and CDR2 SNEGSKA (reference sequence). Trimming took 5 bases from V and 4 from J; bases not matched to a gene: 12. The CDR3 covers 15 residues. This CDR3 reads CSAGQGRGVGETQYF. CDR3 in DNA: TGCAGTGCTGGACAGGGAAGGGGTGTGGGAGAGACCCAGTACTTC.

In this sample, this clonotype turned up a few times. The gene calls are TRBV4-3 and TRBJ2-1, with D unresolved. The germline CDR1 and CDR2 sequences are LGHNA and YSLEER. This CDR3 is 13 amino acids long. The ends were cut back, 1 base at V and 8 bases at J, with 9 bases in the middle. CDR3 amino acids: CASSQALTHEQFF. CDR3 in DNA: TGCGCCAGCAGCCAAGCGCTTACCCATGAGCAGTTCTTC.

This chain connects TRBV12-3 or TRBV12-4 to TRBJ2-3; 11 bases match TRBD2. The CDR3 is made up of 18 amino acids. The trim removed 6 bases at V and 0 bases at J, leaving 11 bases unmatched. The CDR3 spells CASRTSGANEASTDTQYF. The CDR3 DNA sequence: TGTGCCAGCAGGACTAGCGGGGCAAACGAAGCGAGCACAGATACGCAGTATTTT.

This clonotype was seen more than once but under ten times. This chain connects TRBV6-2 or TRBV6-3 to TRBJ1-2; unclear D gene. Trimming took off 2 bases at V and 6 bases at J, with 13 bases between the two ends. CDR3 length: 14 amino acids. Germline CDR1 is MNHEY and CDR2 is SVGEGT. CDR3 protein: CASSYLQTGDGYTF. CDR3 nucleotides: TGTGCCAGCAGTTACCTCCAGACTGGCGATGGCTACACCTTC.

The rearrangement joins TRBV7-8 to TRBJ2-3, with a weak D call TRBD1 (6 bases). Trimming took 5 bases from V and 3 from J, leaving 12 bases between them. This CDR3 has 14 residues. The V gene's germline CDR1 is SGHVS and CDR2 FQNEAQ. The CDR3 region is CASSKGTSTDTQYF. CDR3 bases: TGTGCCAGCAGCAAGGGGACATCTACAGATACGCAGTATTTT.

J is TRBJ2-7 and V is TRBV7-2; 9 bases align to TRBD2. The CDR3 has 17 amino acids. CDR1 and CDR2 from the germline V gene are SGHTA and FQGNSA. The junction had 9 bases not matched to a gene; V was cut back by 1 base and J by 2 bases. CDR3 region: CASSLVEDGTSTYEQYF. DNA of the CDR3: TGTGCCAGCAGCTTAGTTGAGGATGGGACTAGCACCTACGAGCAGTACTTC.

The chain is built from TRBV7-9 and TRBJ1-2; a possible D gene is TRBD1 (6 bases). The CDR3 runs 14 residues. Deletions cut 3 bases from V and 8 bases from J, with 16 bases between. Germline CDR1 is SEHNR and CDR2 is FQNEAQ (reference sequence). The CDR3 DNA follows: TGTGCCAGCAGCTTCTACAGGGCTGGGGACGGCTACACCTTC. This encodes CASSFYRAGDGYTF.

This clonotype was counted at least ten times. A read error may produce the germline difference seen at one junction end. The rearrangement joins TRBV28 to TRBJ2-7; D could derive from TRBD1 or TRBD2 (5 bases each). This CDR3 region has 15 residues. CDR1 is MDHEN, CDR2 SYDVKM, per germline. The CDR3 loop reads CASSLRGASSYEQYF. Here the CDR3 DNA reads TGCGCCAGCAGCTTGCGAGGGGCCAGCTCCTACGAGCAGTACTTC.

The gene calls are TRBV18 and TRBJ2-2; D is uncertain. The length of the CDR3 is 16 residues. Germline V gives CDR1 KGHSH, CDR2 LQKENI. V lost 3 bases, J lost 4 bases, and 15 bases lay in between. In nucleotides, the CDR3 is TGTGCCAGCTCACCCACGGGCTTTCGAGGCACCGGGGAGCTGTTTTTT. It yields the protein CASSPTGFRGTGELFF.

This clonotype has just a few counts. The CDR3 DNA is TGTGCCAGCAGCCGCGGACCCCTAAACTCCGAGCAGTACTTC. It yields the protein CASSRGPLNSEQYF. The genes are TRBV7-8 and TRBJ2-7; unclear D gene. This CDR3 is built from 14 residues. Germline CDR1 reads SGHVS; CDR2 reads FQNEAQ. Between the trimmed V and J ends, which lost 5 bases and 6 bases, there was a span of 17 bases.

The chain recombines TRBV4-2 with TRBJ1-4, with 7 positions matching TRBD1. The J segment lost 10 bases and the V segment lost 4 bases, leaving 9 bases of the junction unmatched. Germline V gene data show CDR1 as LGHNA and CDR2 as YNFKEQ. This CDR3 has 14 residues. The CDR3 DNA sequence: TGTGCCAGCAGCCCGGGGCAGGGGGGGGGAAAACTGTTTTTT. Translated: CASSPGQGGGKLFF.

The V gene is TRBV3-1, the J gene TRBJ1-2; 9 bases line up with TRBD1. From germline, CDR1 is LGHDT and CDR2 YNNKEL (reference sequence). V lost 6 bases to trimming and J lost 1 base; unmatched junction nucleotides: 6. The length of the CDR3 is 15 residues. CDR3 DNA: TGTGCCAGCAGAGGACAGGGGAATAGTAACTATGGCTACACCTTC. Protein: CASRGQGNSNYGYTF.

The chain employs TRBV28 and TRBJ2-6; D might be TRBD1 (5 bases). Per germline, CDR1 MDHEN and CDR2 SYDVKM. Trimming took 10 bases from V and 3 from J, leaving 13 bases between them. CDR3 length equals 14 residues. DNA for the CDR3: TGTGCCACTGGGGAAGGGGTTGGGGCCAACGTCCTGACTTTC. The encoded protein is CATGEGVGANVLTF.

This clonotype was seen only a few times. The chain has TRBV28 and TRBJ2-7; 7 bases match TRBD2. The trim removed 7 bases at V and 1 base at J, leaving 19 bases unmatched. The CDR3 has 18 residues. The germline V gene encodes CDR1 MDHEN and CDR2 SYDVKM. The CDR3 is CASKNRRWEGTLSYEQYF. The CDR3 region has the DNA TGTGCCAGCAAAAATCGTCGTTGGGAGGGTACGTTATCCTACGAGCAGTACTTC.